This entry is about one T cell receptor (beta chain). The entry originates in a study of control samples from healthy donors and cancer patients. The table came from immunoSEQ multiplex PCR; TCRdb's copy has only in-frame clones and leaves some out. The data hold 65,000 to 95,000 clones, with around 87% observed a single time. Looked up from germline, CDR1 is LNHDA and CDR2 is SQIVND (reference sequence). This CDR3 region has 14 residues. The V end lost 0 bases, the J end lost 5 bases, and 10 bases lay between the germline ends. Sequencing used blood. This chain links TRBV19 with TRBJ1-2; D is unresolved. The receptor was isolated from a man aged 45-65 years in good health. The CDR3 DNA reads TGTGCCAGTAGTATAGAGGCCCGCAGTTATGGCTACACCTTC. Its translation is CASSIEARSYGYTF.